A selection of T cell receptor beta chains follows, all from one sample in a study of cytomegalovirus exposure and HLA in healthy donors. Profiled with immunoSEQ multiplex PCR; TCRdb holds only in-frame clones, not every one. The table has roughly 48,000 clones, approximately 70% seen once. Material for sequencing was PBMCs. The receptors here all came from a man aged 18 to 29 in good health and CMV-seronegative. The CDR3 runs from the conserved cysteine through the conserved F or W. The D gene is left open where the match is weak. Size values are once, few and many counts, or a class for expanded clones, and some rows have none.

CDR3 DNA	CDR3 protein	D gene	clone size	J gene	CDR3 length	V gene
TGTGCCAGTACCAAGACAGGGGGAAACACTGAAGCTTTCTTT	CASTKTGGNTEAFF	TRBD1	.	TRBJ1-1	14	TRBV19
TGTGCCAGCAGCGCACGACGGACAGGGGGCAGTTATGGCTACACCTTC	CASSARRTGGSYGYTF	TRBD1	.	TRBJ1-2	16	TRBV5-8
TGCAGCGTTGAAGGCAGCATCAGCGGGAGGGCCTATGAGCAGTTCTTC	CSVEGSISGRAYEQFF	TRBD2	.	TRBJ2-1	16	TRBV29-1
TGTGCCAGTAGTTCCGGCGGGTCCCAGCATTTT	CASSSGGSQHF	.	.	TRBJ1-5	11	TRBV19
TGTGCCAGCCGCCCAACAGGGACTGAAGCTTTCTTT	CASRPTGTEAFF	.	.	TRBJ1-1	12	TRBV19
TGTGCCAGCAGCTTGGGGGCAGTTAATCAGCCCCAGCATTTT	CASSLGAVNQPQHF	.	.	TRBJ1-5	14	TRBV5-6
TGCGCCCCGAGGACAGGGTGTAACTATGGCTACACCTTC	CAPRTGCNYGYTF	TRBD1	.	TRBJ1-2	13	TRBV10-1
TGCGCCAGCAGCCAAGACGAGGTCTTGGGTGGCTACACCTTC	CASSQDEVLGGYTF	.	.	TRBJ1-2	14	TRBV4-1
TGTGCCAGCAACGCACAGGGGGCGAACACTGAAGCTTTCTTT	CASNAQGANTEAFF	TRBD1	.	TRBJ1-1	14	TRBV14
TGTGCCACCTCATGGGGAGGGACTAGCAATCAGCCCCAGCATTTT	CATSWGGTSNQPQHF	.	.	TRBJ1-5	15	TRBV15
TGTGCCAGCAGCCTCGGGACACCTACCTCCTACGAGCAGTACTTC	CASSLGTPTSYEQYF	.	few	TRBJ2-7	15	TRBV7-9
TGCGCCAGCAGCCAACTAGGCGGGAGGGCGAGACGGGGAATCCAAGAGACCCAGTACTTC	CASSQLGGRARRGIQETQYF	TRBD2	.	TRBJ2-5	20	TRBV4-3
TGCGCCAGCAGCCAAGTCATTGACAGGAGTCAAATACGGGGCTACACCTTC	CASSQVIDRSQIRGYTF	.	.	TRBJ1-2	17	TRBV4-1
TGCGCCAGCAGCCAAGATTGGGAGTATAGCAATCAGCCCCAGCATTTT	CASSQDWEYSNQPQHF	.	.	TRBJ1-5	16	TRBV4-1
TGCGCCAGCAGCCAAGTAGGGGGGGCGAATGAAAAACTGTTTTTT	CASSQVGGANEKLFF	.	.	TRBJ1-4	15	TRBV4-3
TGTGCCAGCAGCCGTCGACAGGGCCAAGAGACCCAGTACTTC	CASSRRQGQETQYF	TRBD1	.	TRBJ2-5	14	TRBV14
TGTGCCAGCAGCCAATCGTCCGGGGGCACTGAAGCTTTCTTT	CASSQSSGGTEAFF	.	.	TRBJ1-1	14	TRBV16